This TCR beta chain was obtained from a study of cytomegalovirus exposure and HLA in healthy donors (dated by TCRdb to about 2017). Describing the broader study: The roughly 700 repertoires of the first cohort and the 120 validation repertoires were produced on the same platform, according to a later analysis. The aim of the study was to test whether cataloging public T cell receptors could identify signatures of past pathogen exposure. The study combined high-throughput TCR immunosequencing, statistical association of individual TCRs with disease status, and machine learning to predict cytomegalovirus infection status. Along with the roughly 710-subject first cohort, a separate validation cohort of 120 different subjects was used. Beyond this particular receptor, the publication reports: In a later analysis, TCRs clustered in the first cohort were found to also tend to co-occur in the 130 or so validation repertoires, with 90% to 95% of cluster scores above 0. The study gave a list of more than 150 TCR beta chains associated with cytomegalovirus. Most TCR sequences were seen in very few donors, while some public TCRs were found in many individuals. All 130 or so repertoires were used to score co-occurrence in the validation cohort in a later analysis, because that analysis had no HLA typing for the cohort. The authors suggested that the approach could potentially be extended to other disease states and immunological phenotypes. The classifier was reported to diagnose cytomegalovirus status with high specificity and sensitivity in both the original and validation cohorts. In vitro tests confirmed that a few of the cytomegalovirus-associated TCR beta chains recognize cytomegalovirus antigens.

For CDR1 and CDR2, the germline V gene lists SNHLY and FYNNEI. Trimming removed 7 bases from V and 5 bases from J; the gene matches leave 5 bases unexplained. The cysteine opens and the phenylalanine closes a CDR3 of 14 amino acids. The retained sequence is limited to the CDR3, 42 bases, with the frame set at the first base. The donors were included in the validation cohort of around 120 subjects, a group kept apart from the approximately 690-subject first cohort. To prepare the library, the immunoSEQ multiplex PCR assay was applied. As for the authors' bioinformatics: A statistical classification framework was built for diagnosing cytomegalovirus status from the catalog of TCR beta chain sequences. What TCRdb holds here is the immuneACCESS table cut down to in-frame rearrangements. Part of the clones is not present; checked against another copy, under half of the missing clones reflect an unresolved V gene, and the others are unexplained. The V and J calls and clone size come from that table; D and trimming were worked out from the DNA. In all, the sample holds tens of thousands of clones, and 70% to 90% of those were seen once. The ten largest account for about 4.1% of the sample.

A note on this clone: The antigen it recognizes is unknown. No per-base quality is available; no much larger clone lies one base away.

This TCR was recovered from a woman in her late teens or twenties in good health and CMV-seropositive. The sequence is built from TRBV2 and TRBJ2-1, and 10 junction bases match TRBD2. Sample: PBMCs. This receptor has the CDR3 CASIAGTSDNEQFF. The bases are TGTGCCAGCATTGCCGGGACTAGCGACAATGAGCAGTTCTTC.